A selection of T cell receptor beta chains follows, all from one sample in a study of OX40 agonist ivuxolimab in advanced cancers. Here immunoSEQ multiplex PCR was the method, and the copy in TCRdb shows in-frame clones only, minus some. Of roughly 100,000 clones listed, around 85% are singletons. Material: CD4+ or CD8+ T cells sorted from blood, obtained in a trial of the OX40 agonist ivuxolimab. These TCRs come from an adult with an advanced solid tumor such as melanoma, head and neck, liver or kidney cancer. CDR3s include the opening cysteine and the closing phenylalanine or tryptophan. A D gene is named only where the DNA matches it firmly. A clone size is listed for some rows: how often the clone was seen (once, few, many), or a class if it is expanded.

>TRBJ2-2|-|-|TRBV11-3
CASSPLGREVSTGELFF
TGTGCCAGCAGCCCACTCGGGCGGGAAGTGAGCACCGGGGAGCTGTTTTTT
>TRBJ1-2|-|-|TRBV6-5
CASSYGRGYTF
TGTGCCAGCAGTTACGGGCGTGGCTACACCTTC
>TRBJ1-2|-|-|TRBV18
CASSQHLLGVHGYTF
TGTGCCAGCTCACAGCACCTATTAGGGGTTCATGGCTACACCTTC
>TRBJ2-7|TRBD1|-|TRBV11-2
CASSLEGTGTYEQYF
TGTGCCAGCAGCTTAGAAGGGACAGGGACCTACGAGCAGTACTTC
>TRBJ2-3|-|once|TRBV11-2
CASSGGGADTQYF
TGTGCCAGCAGCGGGGGCGGGGCAGATACGCAGTATTTT
>TRBJ1-5|-|-|TRBV6-5
CASSYSVGLGQPQHF
TGTGCCAGCAGTTACTCGGTAGGGCTAGGGCAGCCCCAGCATTTT
>TRBJ2-1|TRBD2|-|TRBV15
CATSRGHSGASYNEQFF
TGTGCCACCAGCAGAGGCCATAGCGGGGCTTCCTACAATGAGCAGTTCTTC
>TRBJ2-1|TRBD2|-|TRBV6-6
CASHPGTSGHNEQFF
TGTGCCAGCCATCCCGGGACTAGCGGCCACAATGAGCAGTTCTTC
>TRBJ1-4|-|-|TRBV18
CASSLQAVATNEKLFF
TGTGCCAGCTCACTGCAGGCAGTTGCAACTAATGAAAAATTGTTTTTT
>TRBJ2-7|TRBD2|-|TRBV5-1
CASALNSGIYEQYF
TGCGCCAGCGCATTGAATAGCGGGATCTACGAGCAGTACTTC
>TRBJ2-7|-|-|TRBV20-1
CSARDSYEQYF
TGCAGTGCCCGGGATTCCTACGAGCAGTACTTC
>TRBJ1-4|-|-|TRBV7-9
CASIIGGTNEKLFF
TGTGCCAGCATCATAGGGGGAACTAATGAAAAACTGTTTTTT
>TRBJ2-7|-|-|TRBV14
CASSQVGAYSIEQYF
TGTGCCAGCAGCCAAGTGGGCGCGTATAGCATCGAGCAGTACTTC
>TRBJ2-4|-|-|TRBV21-1
CASSSRRLKPDPIAKNIQYF
TGTGCCAGCAGCTCCCGAAGACTTAAGCCAGACCCTATAGCCAAAAACATTCAGTACTTC
>TRBJ1-2|-|few|TRBV2
CASSVGREDGYTF
TGTGCCAGCAGTGTTGGCAGGGAAGATGGCTACACCTTC
>TRBJ2-7|TRBD1|-|TRBV5-1
CASSATGGDNYEQYF
TGCGCCAGCAGCGCGACAGGGGGCGATAATTACGAGCAGTACTTC
>TRBJ2-3|-|-|TRBV27
CASKGEADTQYF
TGTGCCAGCAAGGGAGAGGCAGATACGCAGTATTTT
>TRBJ2-1|TRBD2|few|TRBV4-1
CASSRPRGGSEYNEQFF
TGCGCCAGCAGCCGCCCTCGCGGCGGGAGCGAATACAATGAGCAGTTCTTC
>TRBJ2-5|TRBD2|few|TRBV7-2
CASSLPGGTQYF
TGTGCCAGCAGCTTACCGGGGGGGACCCAGTACTTC
>TRBJ2-2|-|-|TRBV27
CASTPHTGELFF
TGTGCCAGCACTCCTCATACCGGGGAGCTGTTTTTT